This record concerns one T cell receptor beta chain sequence. Its cognate antigen is unknown. These data are taken from a study of CD8+CD57+ T cells in acquired aplastic anemia. General study results and limits: CD8+ Simpson's diversity in patients was not significantly different from that in controls. The number of CD8+ CDR3 sequences shared by patients and controls was twenty-nine. The diversity of CD8+CD57+ cells in patients was lower than that of total CD4+ and CD8+ pools.

Sequencing involved patients with CD8+CD57+ cell expansion previously shown by flow cytometry. Severe acquired aplastic anemia was present in all patients. Bead enrichment of CD8+CD57+ cells gave a mean 1.6 ug DNA. TCR beta VDJ combinations and CDR3 sequences were profiled from genomic DNA. Via MiXCR, TCRdb re-called the reads, giving one row per CDR3 protein. This table holds about 17,000 distinct CDR3 sequences, 30% to 45% found once. The material sequenced was CD8+CD57+ T cells sorted from PBMCs. Specified subset: bead-enriched CD8+CD57+ effector memory T cells from SAA patients. This receptor was obtained from a human donor with aplastic anemia.

CDR3 nucleotides: TGCAGTGCTGTTACAGGGACCGTGGGCTATGGCTACACCTTC. Protein: CSAVTGTVGYGYTF. The chain couples TRBV20-1 to TRBJ1-2; D might be TRBD1 (6 bases). V lost 5 bases and J 4 bases, leaving 17 bases between the germline ends. The length of the CDR3 is 14 residues. Germline values: CDR1 DFQATT, CDR2 SNEGSKA (reference sequence).